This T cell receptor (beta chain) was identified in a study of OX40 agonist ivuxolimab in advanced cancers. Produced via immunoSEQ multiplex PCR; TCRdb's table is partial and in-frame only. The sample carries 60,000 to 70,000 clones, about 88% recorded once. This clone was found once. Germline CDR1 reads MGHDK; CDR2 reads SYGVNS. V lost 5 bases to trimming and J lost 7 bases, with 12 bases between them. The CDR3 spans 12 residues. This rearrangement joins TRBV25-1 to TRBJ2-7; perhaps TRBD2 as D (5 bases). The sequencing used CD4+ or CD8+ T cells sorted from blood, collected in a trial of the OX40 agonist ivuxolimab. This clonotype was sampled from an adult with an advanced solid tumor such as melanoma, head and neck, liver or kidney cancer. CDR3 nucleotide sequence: TGTGCCAGCAGTCTACTAGGTTTAGAGCAGTACTTC. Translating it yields CASSLLGLEQYF.